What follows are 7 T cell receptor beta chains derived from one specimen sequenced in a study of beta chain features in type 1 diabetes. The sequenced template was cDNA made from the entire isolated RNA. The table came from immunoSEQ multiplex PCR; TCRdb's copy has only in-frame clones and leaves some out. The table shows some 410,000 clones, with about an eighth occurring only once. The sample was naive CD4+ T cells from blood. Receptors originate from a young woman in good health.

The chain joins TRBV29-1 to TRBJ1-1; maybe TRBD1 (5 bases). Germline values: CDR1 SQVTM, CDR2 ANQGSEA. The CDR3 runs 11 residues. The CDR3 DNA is TGCCCTGCGAGGGGGAACACTGAAGCTTTCTTT. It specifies CPARGNTEAFF.

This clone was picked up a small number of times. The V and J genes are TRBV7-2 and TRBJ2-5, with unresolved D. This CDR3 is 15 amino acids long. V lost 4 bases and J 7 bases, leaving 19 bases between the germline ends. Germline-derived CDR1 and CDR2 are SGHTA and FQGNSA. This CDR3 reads CASSSVTFLLGTQYF. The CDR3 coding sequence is TGTGCCAGCAGCTCGGTCACCTTCCTCTTGGGGACCCAGTACTTC. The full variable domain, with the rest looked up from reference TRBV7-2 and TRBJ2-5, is GAGVSQSPSNKVTEKGKDVELRCDPISGHTALYWYRQSLGQGLEFLIYFQGNSAPDKSGLPSDRFSAERTGGSVSTLTIQRTQQEDSAVYLCASSSVTFLLGTQYFGPGTRLLVL.

CDR3 sequence reads: CASSVVGQGNTEAFF. CDR3 DNA: TGTGCCAGCAGCGTAGTCGGGCAGGGGAACACTGAAGCTTTCTTT. The chain is built from TRBV9 and TRBJ1-1, with D tentatively TRBD1 (5 bases). V lost 0 bases, J lost 1 base, and 10 bases lay in between. Germline lookup yields CDR1 SGDLS and CDR2 YYNGEE. This CDR3 is built from 15 residues.

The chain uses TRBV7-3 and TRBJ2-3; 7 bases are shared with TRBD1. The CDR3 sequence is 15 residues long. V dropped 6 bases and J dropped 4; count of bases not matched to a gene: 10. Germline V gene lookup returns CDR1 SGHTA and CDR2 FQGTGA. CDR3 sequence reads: CASRSGGTAPDTQYF. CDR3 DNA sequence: TGTGCCAGCAGATCAGGTGGGACAGCTCCAGATACGCAGTATTTT.

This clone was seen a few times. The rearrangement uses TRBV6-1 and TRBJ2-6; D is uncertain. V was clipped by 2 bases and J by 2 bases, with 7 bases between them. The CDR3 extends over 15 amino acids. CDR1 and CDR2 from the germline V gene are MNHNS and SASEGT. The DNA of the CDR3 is TGTGCCAGCAGTGAACGTCAGCCTGGGGCCAACGTCCTGACTTTC. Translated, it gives CASSERQPGANVLTF.

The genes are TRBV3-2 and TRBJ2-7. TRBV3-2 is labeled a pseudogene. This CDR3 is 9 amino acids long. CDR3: CASSQGKYV. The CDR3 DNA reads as TGTGCCAGCAGCCAAGGGAAGTACGTC.

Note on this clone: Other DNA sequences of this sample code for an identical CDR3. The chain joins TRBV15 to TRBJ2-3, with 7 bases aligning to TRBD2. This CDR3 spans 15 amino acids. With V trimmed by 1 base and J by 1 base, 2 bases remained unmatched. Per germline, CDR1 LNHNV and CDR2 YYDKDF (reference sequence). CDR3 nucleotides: TGTGCCACCAGCAGAGTGGCGGGGGGCACAGATACGCAGTATTTT. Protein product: CATSRVAGGTDTQYF.